This T cell receptor beta chain was profiled in a study of tissue T cells after allogeneic stem cell transplantation. Whole-study findings and limits: Which tissue TCRs were alloreactive or antigen-specific was not determined. Some clones might be persisting host cells.

The CDR3 extends over 15 amino acids. CDR1 SGHSN and CDR2 HYEKVE come from the germline V gene. With 6 bases clipped from V and 0 bases from J, the junction kept 9 bases outside the gene matches. This sample's time point: mouse harvest day 14 after allogeneic transplant. Tail vein injection delivered 10^7 T-cell-depleted bone marrow cells and 10^6 splenic CD5+ T cells. Only in-frame clones appear in the TCRdb table, and some are missing; sequencing was by immunoSEQ multiplex PCR. The data contain around 5,000 clones, 45% of them singletons. Concerning this clone: Its matching antigen is unknown. The listed genes are named as in mouse. The sequence runs out 1 residue before the end of the CDR3; the remainder is reconstructed from the germline J gene.

The specimen was gut tissue. The chain recombines TRBV12-1 with TRBJ2-7; 8 nucleotides agree with TRBD1. The sequence was obtained from a female BALB/c mouse given C57BL/6 T cells with graft-versus-host disease after an allogeneic hematopoietic cell transplant. The CDR3 is CASSLDRGPSYEQYF. The DNA read from the CDR3 is TGTGCCAGCAGCTTAGACAGGGGCCCCTCCTATGAACAGTAC.